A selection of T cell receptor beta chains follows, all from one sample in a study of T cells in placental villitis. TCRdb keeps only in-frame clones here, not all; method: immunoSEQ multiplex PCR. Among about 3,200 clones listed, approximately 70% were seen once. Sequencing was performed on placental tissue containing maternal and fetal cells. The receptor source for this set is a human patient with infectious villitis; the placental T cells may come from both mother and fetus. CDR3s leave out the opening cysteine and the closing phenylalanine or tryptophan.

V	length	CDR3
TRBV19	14	ASNIKRVYSNQPQH
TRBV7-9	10	ASTLAPDTQY
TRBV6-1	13	ASSEIPTGAEEQY
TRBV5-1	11	ASREDQNTEAF
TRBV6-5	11	ASSLTGDQPQH
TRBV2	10	ASSDTRETQY
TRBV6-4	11	ASSDNSYNEQF
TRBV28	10	ASSLDREKLF
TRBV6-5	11	ATTTGQGYGYT
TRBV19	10	ASHQGYTEAF
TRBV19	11	ASSRDRGQPQH
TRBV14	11	ASSQKWNTEAF
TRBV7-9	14	ASSPRGDPLSREQF
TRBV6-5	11	ASILGEYSPLH
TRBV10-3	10	AIRTANYGYT
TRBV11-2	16	ASSLKYRPDSKNSPLH
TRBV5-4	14	ASSPTGASYNSPLH
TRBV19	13	ASSPTSGPYNEQF
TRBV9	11	ASSVGREEKLF
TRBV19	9	ASSSGAEAF